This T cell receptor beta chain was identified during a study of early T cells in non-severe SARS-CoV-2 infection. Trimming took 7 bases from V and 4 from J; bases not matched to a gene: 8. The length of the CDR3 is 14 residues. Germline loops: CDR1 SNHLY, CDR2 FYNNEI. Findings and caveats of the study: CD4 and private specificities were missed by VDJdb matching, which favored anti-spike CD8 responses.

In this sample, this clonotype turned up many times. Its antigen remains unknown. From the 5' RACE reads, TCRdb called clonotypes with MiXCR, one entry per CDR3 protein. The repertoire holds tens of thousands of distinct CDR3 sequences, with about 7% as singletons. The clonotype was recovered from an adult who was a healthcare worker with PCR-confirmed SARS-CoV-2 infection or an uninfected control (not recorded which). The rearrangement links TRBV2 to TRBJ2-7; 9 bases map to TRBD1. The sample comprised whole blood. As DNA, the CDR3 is TGTGCCAGCATACAGAGGACAGGGGAATACGAGCAGTACTTC. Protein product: CASIQRTGEYEQYF. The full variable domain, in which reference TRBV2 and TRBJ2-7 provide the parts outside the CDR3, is EPEVTQTPSHQVTQMGQEVILRCVPISNHLYFYWYRQILGQKVEFLVSFYNNEISEKSEIFDDQFSVERPDGSNFTLKIRSTKLEDSAMYFCASIQRTGEYEQYFGPGTRLTVT.